This record covers a single T cell receptor beta chain. Its target is unknown. The read ends 3 residues before the CDR3 terminus; that terminus is restored from the germline J gene. This sample is drawn from a study of T cell clonality in common variable immunodeficiency. The germline CDR1 and CDR2 sequences are SGHAT and FQNNGV. This CDR3 has 15 residues. The V gene lost 6 bases and the J gene lost 5 bases, with 18 bases spanning the gap. The study's findings and limits: Repertoire-complication correlations in CVID were limited by patient heterogeneity.

The data were produced by immunoSEQ multiplex PCR, yet TCRdb's version contains in-frame clones alone and is incomplete. The data show 35,000 to 55,000 clones, none appearing only once, with about 10% held by the ten largest. This TCR was recovered from a person aged 18 to 75 in good health. The sequencing sample was made of peripheral blood mononuclear cells. The rearrangement joins TRBV11-2 to TRBJ2-3; D unclear. The CDR3 bases that were read are TGTGCCAGCAGTCACTCAGAGCGTTACCAAGATACG. It encodes CASSHSERYQDT. The full CDR3 sequence reads CASSHSERYQDTQYF.